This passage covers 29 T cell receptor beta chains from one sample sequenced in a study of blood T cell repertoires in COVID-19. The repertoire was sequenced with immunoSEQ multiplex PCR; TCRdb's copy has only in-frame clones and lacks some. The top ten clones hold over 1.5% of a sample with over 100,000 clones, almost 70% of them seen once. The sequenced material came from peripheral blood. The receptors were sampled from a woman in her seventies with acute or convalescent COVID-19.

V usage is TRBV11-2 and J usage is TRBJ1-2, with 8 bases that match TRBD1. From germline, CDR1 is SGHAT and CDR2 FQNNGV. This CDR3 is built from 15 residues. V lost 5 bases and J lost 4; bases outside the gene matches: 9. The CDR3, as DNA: TGTGCCAGCAGCATAGGGACAGGCTCTGGCTATGGCTACACCTTC. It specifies CASSIGTGSGYGYTF.

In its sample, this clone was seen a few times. CDR3 sequence reads: CASSPLGTYNEQFF. CDR3 coding DNA: TGTGCCAGCTCACCACTGGGGACTTACAATGAGCAGTTCTTC. V gene TRBV18 combines with J gene TRBJ2-1; D is perhaps TRBD2 (6 bases). V lost 1 base to trimming and J lost 4 bases, with 8 bases between them. This CDR3 has 14 residues. Looked up from germline, CDR1 is KGHSH and CDR2 is LQKENI.

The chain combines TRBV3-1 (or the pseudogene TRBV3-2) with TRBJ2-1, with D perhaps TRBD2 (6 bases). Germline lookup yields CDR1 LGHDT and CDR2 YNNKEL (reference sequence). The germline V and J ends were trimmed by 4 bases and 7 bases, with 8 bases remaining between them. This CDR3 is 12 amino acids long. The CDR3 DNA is TGTGCCAGCAGCCCGCGGGAAAATGAGCAGTTCTTC. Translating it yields CASSPRENEQFF.

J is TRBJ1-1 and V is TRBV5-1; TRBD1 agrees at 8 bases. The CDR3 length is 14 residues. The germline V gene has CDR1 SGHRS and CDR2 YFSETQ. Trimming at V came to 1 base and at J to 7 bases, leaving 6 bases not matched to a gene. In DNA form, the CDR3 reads TGCGCCAGCAGCTTGAACCAGGGGGCTGGTGAAGCTTTCTTT. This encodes CASSLNQGAGEAFF.

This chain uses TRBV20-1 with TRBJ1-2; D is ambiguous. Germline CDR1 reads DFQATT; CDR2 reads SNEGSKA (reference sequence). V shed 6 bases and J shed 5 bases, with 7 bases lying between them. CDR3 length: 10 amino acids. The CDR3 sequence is CSAEQYGYTF. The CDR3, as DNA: TGCAGTGCCGAACAGTATGGCTACACCTTC.

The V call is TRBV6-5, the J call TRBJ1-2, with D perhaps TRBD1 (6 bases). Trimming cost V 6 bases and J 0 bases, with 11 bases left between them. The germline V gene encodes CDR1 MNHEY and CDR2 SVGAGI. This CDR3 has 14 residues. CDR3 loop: CASRPGTSNYGYTF. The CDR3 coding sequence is TGTGCCAGCAGACCAGGGACATCTAACTATGGCTACACCTTC.

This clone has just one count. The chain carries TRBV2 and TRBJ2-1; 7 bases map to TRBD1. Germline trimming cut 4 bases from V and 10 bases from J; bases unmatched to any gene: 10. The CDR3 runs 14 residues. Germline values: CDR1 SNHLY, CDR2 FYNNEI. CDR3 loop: CASSAPSGQQEQFF. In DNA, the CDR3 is TGTGCCAGCAGTGCACCATCGGGACAGCAAGAGCAGTTCTTC.

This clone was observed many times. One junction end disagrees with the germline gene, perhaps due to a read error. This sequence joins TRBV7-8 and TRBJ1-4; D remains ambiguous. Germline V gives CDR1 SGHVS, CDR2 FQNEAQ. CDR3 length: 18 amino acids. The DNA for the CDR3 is TGTGCCAGCAGCTTAGATCCGCCGGGTGGCCGGGTGAATGAGAAACTGTTTTTT. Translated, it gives CASSLDPPGGRVNEKLFF.

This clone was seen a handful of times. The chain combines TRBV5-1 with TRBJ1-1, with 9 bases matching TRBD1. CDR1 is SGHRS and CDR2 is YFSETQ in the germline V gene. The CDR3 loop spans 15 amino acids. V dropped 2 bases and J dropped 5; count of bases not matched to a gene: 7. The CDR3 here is CASSLGTGLDTEAFF. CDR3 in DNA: TGCGCCAGCAGCTTAGGGACAGGGTTGGATACTGAAGCTTTCTTT.

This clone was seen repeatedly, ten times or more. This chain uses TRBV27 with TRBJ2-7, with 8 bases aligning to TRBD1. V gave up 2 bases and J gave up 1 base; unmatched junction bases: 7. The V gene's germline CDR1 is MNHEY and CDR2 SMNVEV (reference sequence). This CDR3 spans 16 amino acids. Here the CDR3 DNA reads TGTGCCAGCAGTTTAAGCGGGCAGGGGGCTTCCTACGAGCAGTACTTC. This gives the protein CASSLSGQGASYEQYF.

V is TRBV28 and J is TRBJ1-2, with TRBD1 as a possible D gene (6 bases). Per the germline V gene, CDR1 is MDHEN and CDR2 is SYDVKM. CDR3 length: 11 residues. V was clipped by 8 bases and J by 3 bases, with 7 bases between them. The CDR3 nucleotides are TGTGCCAGCGGGGGCCACTATGGCTACACCTTC. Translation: CASGGHYGYTF.

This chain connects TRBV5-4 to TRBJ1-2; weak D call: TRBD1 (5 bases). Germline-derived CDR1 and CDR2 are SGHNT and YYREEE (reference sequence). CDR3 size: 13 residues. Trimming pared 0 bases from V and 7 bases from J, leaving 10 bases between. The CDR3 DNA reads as TGTGCCAGCAGCTTGGGGGGGGAAGGTGGCTACACCTTC. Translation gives CASSLGGEGGYTF. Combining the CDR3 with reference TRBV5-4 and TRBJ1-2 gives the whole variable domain ETGVTQSPTHLIKTRGQQVTLRCSSQSGHNTVSWYQQALGQGPQFIFQYYREEENGRGNFPPRFSGLQFPNYSSELNVNALELDDSALYLCASSLGGEGGYTFGSGTRLTVV.

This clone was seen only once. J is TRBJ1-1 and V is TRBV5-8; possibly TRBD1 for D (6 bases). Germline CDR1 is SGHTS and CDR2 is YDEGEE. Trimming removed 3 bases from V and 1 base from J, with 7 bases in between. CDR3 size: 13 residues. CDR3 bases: TGTGCCAGCAGCTGGACAGAGAACACTGAAGCTTTCTTT. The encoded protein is CASSWTENTEAFF.

The CDR3 loop reads CASSPGTGLDTEAFF. The CDR3 DNA sequence: TGTGCCAGCAGTCCCGGGACAGGGTTAGACACTGAAGCTTTCTTT. The genes are TRBV6-5 and TRBJ1-1; 9 nucleotides line up with TRBD1. The length of the CDR3 is 15 residues. The germline V gene has CDR1 MNHEY and CDR2 SVGAGI. V lost 5 bases to trimming and J lost 3 bases; unmatched junction nucleotides: 7.

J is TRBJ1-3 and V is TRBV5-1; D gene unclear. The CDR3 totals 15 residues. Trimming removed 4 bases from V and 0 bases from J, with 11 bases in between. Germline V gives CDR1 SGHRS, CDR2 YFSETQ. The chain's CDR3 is CASSTYGVSGNTIYF. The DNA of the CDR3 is TGCGCCAGCAGCACCTACGGGGTCTCTGGAAACACCATATATTTT. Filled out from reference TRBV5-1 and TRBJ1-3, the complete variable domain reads KAGVTQTPRYLIKTRGQQVTLSCSPISGHRSVSWYQQTPGQGLQFLFEYFSETQRNKGNFPGRFSGRQFSNSRSEMNVSTLELGDSALYLCASSTYGVSGNTIYFGEGSWLTVV.

CDR3 coding DNA: TGTGCCAGTAGTAGGCTTAATTCACCCCTCCACTTT. It translates to CASSRLNSPLHF. The chain combines TRBV19 with TRBJ1-6; D is uncertain. This CDR3 contains 12 residues. The germline gives CDR1 LNHDA, CDR2 SQIVND (reference sequence). V lost 4 bases and J 6 bases, leaving 4 bases between the germline ends.

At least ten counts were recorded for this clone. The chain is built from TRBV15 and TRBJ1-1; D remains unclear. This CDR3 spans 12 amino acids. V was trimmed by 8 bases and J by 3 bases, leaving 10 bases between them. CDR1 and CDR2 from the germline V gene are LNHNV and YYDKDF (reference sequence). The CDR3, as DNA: TGTGCCACCGCAGCGGGGTACACTGAAGCTTTCTTT. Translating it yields CATAAGYTEAFF.

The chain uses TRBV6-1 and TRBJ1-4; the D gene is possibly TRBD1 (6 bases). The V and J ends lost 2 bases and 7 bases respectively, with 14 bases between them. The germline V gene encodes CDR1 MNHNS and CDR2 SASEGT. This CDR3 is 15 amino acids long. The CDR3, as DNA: TGTGCCAGCAGTGAATGGGGGGGGCGGGGTGAAAAACTGTTTTTT. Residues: CASSEWGGRGEKLFF.

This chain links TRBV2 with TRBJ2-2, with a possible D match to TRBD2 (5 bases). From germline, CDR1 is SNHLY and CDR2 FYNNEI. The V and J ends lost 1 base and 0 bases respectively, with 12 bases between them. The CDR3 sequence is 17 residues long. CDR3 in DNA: TGTGCCAGCAGTGAAGAGCGGACGGCAGCGAACACCGGGGAGCTGTTTTTT. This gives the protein CASSEERTAANTGELFF. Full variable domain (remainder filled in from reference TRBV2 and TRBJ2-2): EPEVTQTPSHQVTQMGQEVILRCVPISNHLYFYWYRQILGQKVEFLVSFYNNEISEKSEIFDDQFSVERPDGSNFTLKIRSTKLEDSAMYFCASSEERTAANTGELFFGEGSRLTVL.

The CDR3 sequence: CASSLVRSGTGRGYTF. Here the CDR3 DNA reads TGTGCCAGCAGTTTAGTCCGGTCCGGGACAGGGAGAGGCTACACCTTC. The rearrangement uses TRBV28 and TRBJ1-2; the match to TRBD1 covers 9 bases. Germline assignment: CDR1 MDHEN and CDR2 SYDVKM. This CDR3 comprises 16 residues. Trimming removed 2 bases from V and 8 bases from J; junction bases left unmatched: 12.

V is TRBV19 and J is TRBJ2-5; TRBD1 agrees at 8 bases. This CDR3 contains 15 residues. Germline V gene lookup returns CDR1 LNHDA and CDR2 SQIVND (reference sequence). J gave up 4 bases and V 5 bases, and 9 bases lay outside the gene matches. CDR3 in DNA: TGTGCCAGTAGTCCACCACCGACAGGGGCAGAGACCCAGTACTTC. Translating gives CASSPPPTGAETQYF.

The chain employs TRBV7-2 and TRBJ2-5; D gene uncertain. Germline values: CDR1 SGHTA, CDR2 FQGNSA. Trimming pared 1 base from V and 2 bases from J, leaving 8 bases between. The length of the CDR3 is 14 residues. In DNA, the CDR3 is TGTGCCAGCAGCTTAGGTGCGGCACAAGAGACCCAGTACTTC. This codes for CASSLGAAQETQYF.

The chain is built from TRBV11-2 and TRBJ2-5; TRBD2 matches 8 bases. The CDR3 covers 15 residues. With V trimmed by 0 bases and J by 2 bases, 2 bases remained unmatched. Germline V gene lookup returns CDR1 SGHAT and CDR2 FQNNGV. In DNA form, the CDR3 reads TGTGCCAGCAGCTTAGAAACGGGAGGGCAAGAGACCCAGTACTTC. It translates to CASSLETGGQETQYF.

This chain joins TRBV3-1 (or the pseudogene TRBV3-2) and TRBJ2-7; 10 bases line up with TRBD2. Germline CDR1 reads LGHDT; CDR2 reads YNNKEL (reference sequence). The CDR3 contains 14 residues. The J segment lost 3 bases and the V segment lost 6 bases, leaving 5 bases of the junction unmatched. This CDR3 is CASSRTSGFYEQYF. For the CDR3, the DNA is TGTGCCAGCAGTCGGACTAGCGGCTTCTACGAGCAGTACTTC.

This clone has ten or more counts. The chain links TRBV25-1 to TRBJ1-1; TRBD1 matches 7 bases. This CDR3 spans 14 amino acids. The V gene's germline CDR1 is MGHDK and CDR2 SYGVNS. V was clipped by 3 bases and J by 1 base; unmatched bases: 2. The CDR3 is CASSDWDRNTEAFF. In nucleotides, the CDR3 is TGTGCCAGCAGTGATTGGGACAGGAACACTGAAGCTTTCTTT.

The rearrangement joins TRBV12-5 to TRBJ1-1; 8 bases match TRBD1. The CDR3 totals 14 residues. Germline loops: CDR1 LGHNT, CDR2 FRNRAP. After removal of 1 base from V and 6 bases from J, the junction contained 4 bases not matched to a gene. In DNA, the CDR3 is TGTGCTAGTGGTTTGGGACAGGGGTCGTCTGAAGCTTTCTTT. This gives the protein CASGLGQGSSEAFF.

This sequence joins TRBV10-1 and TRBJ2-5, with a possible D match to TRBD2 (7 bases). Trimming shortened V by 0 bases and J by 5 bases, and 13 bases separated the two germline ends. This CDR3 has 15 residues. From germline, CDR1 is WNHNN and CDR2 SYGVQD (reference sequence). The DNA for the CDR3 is TGCGCCAGCAGTGAGTCGCGGGGGCGCGGGGAGACCCAGTACTTC. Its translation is CASSESRGRGETQYF.

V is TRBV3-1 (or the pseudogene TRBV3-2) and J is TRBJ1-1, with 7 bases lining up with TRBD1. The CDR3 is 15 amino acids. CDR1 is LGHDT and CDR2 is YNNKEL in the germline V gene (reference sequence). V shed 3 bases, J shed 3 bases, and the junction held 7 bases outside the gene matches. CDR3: CASSQYRGSYTEAFF. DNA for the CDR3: TGTGCCAGCAGCCAGTACAGGGGTAGTTACACTGAAGCTTTCTTT.

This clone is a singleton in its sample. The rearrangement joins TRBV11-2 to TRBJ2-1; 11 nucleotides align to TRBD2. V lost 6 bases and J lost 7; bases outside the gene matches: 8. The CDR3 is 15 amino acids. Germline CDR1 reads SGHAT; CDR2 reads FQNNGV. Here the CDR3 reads CASSSTSGALNEQFF. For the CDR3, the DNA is TGTGCCAGCAGTTCGACTAGCGGGGCTCTGAATGAGCAGTTCTTC.